This entry features one T cell receptor (beta chain) sequence. Its cognate antigen has yet to be identified. No base quality values were provided; no much bigger clone lies one nucleotide off. The meaning of the sample's treatment or condition label: in vitro stimulation with specific CMV peptide epitopes to enrich CMV-specific T cells. The instrument was an Illumina HiSeq 1500. TCRdb reprocessed the public reads (quality trimming at Q25 with fastp, clone calling with MiXCR) and kept in-frame beta chains. For every CDR3 protein sequence, its rows merge into one entry that carries the most common genes and DNA. For this sample the table gives about half a million distinct CDR3 sequences, of which 33% were detected only once. Together, the top ten hold about a sixth of the sample. The data were taken from a study of T cell repertoires in cytomegalovirus infection (dated by TCRdb to the late 2010s). About the study as a whole: Peptide stimulations targeted recently identified HLA-C-restricted CMV epitopes, whose presentation resists viral immunomodulation, together with well-studied HLA-B-restricted epitopes. Donor HLA type was relevant to the analysis, because carriage of CMV infection together with the matching HLA type was indicated by public TCR beta signatures. Points the paper makes about the study in general: In both this cohort and an independent cohort of 352 donors, the cumulative frequency of public TCR beta family members distinguished carriers of CMV infection plus the relevant HLA type. The ex vivo response was dominated by HLA-C-restricted CMV-specific TCR beta clonotypes, which also provided the single most frequent clonotype in two of eight donors.

Inclusive of the bounding cysteine and phenylalanine, the CDR3 is 13 residues long. The entry retains the CDR3 DNA only, 39 bases that are in frame from base 1. Trimming at the junction amounts to 5 bases on V and 2 bases on J, and the germline ends lie 10 bases apart. From the germline V gene (reference sequence), CDR1 is LNHDA and CDR2 is SQIVND. This sequence uses TRBV19 and TRBJ2-7, with the D gene possibly TRBD1 or TRBD2, each one fitting 5 bases. The sample was cultured PBMCs, taken from culture after CMV antigen stimulation. The sequence was obtained from a human donor in good health (CMV status not recorded). Some clones in this sample may be carry-over from other donors' samples. The DNA sequence follows: TGTGCCAGTAGTGGGACCTACCCCTACGAGCAGTACTTC. This translates into CASSGTYPYEQYF.